A selection of T cell receptor beta chains follows, all from one sample in a study of T cell responses to AZD1222 COVID-19 vaccine. The assay was immunoSEQ multiplex PCR, and TCRdb's table has in-frame clones only and misses some. The sample has roughly 150,000 clones, roughly 90% seen once. This sample comprised peripheral blood, obtained 28 days after the second AZD1222 dose. Source of these receptors: an adult who received the AZD1222 COVID-19 vaccine. Both conserved end residues are part of each CDR3. D genes are given only for firm matches. Clone size is stated in some rows and not others, as once, few, many or a class when expanded.

once TRBJ2-1 TRBD1 TRBV7-8 CASNTGTGFYNEQFF TGTGCCAGCAACACCGGGACAGGGTTCTACAATGAGCAGTTCTTC
. TRBJ2-7 . TRBV21-1 CATLGPDSYEQYF TGTGCCACCCTGGGGCCAGACTCCTACGAGCAGTACTTC
. TRBJ2-1 . TRBV24-1 CATSRVNEQFF TGTGCCACCAGCCGTGTCAATGAGCAGTTCTTC
. TRBJ2-7 . TRBV19 CASMGEYEQYF TGTGCCAGTATGGGGGAATACGAGCAGTACTTC
. TRBJ2-4 . TRBV7-2 CASSPVGGQGGKNIQYF TGTGCCAGCAGCCCCGTGGGGGGTCAGGGAGGAAAAAACATTCAGTACTTC
. TRBJ1-1 TRBD1 TRBV15 CATSRDLSGTGGNFSEAFF TGTGCCACCAGCAGAGATCTTTCTGGGACAGGGGGCAATTTTTCTGAAGCTTTCTTT
. TRBJ2-7 . TRBV6-5 CASSPPSYEQYF TGTGCCAGCAGCCCCCCATCCTACGAGCAGTACTTC
. TRBJ2-1 TRBD1 TRBV7-6 CASSLTGGVYNEQFF TGTGCCAGCAGCCTGACAGGGGGCGTATACAATGAGCAGTTCTTC
. TRBJ1-6 . TRBV2 CASREGINSPLHF TGTGCCAGCAGGGAGGGGATTAATTCACCCCTCCACTTT
. TRBJ2-5 . TRBV14 CASSHNPAGLGTQYF TGTGCCAGCAGCCACAACCCTGCGGGGCTTGGGACCCAGTACTTC
. TRBJ1-2 . TRBV6-4 CASRGTGPHLYGYTF TGTGCCAGCAGGGGAACCGGGCCCCACCTCTATGGCTACACCTTC
. TRBJ1-6 . TRBV19 CASSIARGDSPLHF TGTGCCAGTAGTATAGCCAGGGGTGATTCACCCCTCCACTTT
. TRBJ1-6 TRBD1 TRBV9 CASSATGANSPLHF TGTGCCAGCAGCGCTACAGGGGCCAATTCACCCCTCCACTTT
. TRBJ1-4 . TRBV19 CASSISVGRFNEKLFF TGTGCCAGTAGTATTAGTGTCGGGCGGTTTAATGAAAAACTGTTTTTT
. TRBJ1-1 . TRBV9 CASSVGHIRTEAFF TGTGCCAGCAGCGTAGGTCATATCAGGACTGAAGCTTTCTTT
. TRBJ1-2 . TRBV10-3 CAISAAVGGYTF TGTGCCATCAGTGCGGCAGTAGGAGGCTACACCTTC
. TRBJ1-1 . TRBV6-5 CASSYGQPLLNTEAFF TGTGCCAGCAGTTACGGACAACCTCTCTTGAACACTGAAGCTTTCTTT
. TRBJ1-1 TRBD1 TRBV7-9 CASSSARSQGLNTEAFF TGTGCCAGCAGCTCCGCAAGGTCACAGGGGTTGAACACTGAAGCTTTCTTT
. TRBJ1-4 . TRBV7-6 CASSLDGVGEKLFF TGTGCCAGCAGCTTAGACGGGGTGGGTGAAAAACTGTTTTTT
. TRBJ1-1 . TRBV18 CASSPPSSTEAFF TGTGCCAGCTCACCACCTTCTTCTACTGAAGCTTTCTTT
. TRBJ2-5 . TRBV7-2 CASSQFRGSKTQYF TGTGCCAGCAGCCAGTTTCGGGGGTCCAAGACCCAGTACTTC
. TRBJ1-6 TRBD1 TRBV5-1 CASSGGQANNSPLHF TGCGCCAGCAGCGGCGGACAGGCCAATAATTCACCCCTCCACTTT
. TRBJ2-1 . TRBV2 CASTAPGERGNEQFF TGTGCCAGCACCGCGCCGGGGGAGAGGGGGAATGAGCAGTTCTTC
. TRBJ2-3 TRBD2 TRBV29-1 CSVETLADYTDTQYF TGCAGCGTTGAGACCCTAGCGGACTACACAGATACGCAGTATTTT
. TRBJ2-3 . TRBV1 CTSSRGLAGNTDTQYF TGCACCAGCAGCCGCGGACTAGCGGGCAACACAGATACGCAGTATTTT
. TRBJ1-2 . TRBV10-1 CASSEGQNYGYTF TGCGCCAGCAGTGAGGGCCAGAACTATGGCTACACCTTC
. TRBJ2-2 TRBD2 TRBV2 CASSRTSGGPNTGELFF TGTGCCAGCAGTCGCACTAGCGGGGGGCCGAACACCGGGGAGCTGTTTTTT
. TRBJ1-2 TRBD1 TRBV7-2 CASSLRTGGNYGYTF TGTGCCAGCAGCTTAAGGACAGGGGGCAACTATGGCTACACCTTC
once TRBJ2-1 . TRBV4-3 CASSQDSDLKDNEQFF TGCGCCAGCAGCCAAGATTCGGATCTGAAAGACAATGAGCAGTTCTTC
. TRBJ2-4 . TRBV15 CATSRANLWVAKNIQYF TGTGCCACCAGCAGAGCAAACCTGTGGGTAGCCAAAAACATTCAGTACTTC
. TRBJ1-2 . TRBV11-2 CASSRTQINYGYTF TGTGCCAGCAGCCGGACTCAGATTAACTATGGCTACACCTTC